This entry features one TCR beta chain sequence. The sample originates from a study of blood T cell repertoires in COVID-19. At the level of the study: Some COVID-19 samples were acute and others convalescent; all came from the United States, Italy and Spain. Sources were T cells, B-cell-depleted T cells, or PBMCs; the material itself was cDNA or gDNA.

Germline values: CDR1 LGHNT, CDR2 FRNRAP. The CDR3 contains 13 residues. Trimming took 6 bases from V and 6 from J; bases not matched to a gene: 6. Per the original methods: Estimation of nucleated cell counts was performed using reference gene primer amplification. Repertoires were generated with immunoSEQ multiplex PCR, while TCRdb's copy carries only in-frame clones and drops some. V and J calls and clone size are those listed in that table; D and trimming were worked out from the DNA. The sample gives over 150,000 clones, around 89% of which show up once; more than 2% is in the top ten. The specimen was peripheral blood. The V and J genes are TRBV12-5 and TRBJ1-2; 8 bases fit TRBD1. The receptor's source is a man in his forties or fifties who had recovered from COVID-19. As DNA, the CDR3 is TGTGCTAGTGGAACCGACAGGGGACATGGCTACACCTTC. This codes for CASGTDRGHGYTF. Together with reference TRBV12-5 and TRBJ1-2, the CDR3 gives the full variable domain: DARVTQTPRHKVTEMGQEVTMRCQPILGHNTVFWYRQTMMQGLELLAYFRNRAPLDDSGMPKDRFSAEMPDATLATLKIQPSEPRDSAVYFCASGTDRGHGYTFGSGTRLTVV.